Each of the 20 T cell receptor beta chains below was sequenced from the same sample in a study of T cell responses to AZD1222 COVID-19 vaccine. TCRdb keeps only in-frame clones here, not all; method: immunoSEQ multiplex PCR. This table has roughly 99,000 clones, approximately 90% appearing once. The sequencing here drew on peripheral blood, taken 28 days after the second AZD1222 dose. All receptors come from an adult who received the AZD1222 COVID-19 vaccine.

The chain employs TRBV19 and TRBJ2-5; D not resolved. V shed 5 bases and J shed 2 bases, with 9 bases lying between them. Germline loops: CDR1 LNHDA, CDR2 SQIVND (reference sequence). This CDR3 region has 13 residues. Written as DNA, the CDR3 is TGTGCCAGTAGTGGGCCCCGTCAAGAGACCCAGTACTTC. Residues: CASSGPRQETQYF.

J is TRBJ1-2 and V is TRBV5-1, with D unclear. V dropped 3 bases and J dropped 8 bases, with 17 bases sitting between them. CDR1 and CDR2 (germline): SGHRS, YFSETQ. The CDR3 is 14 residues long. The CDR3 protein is CASSSGTWLGGYTF. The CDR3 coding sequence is TGCGCCAGCAGCTCCGGTACATGGCTCGGGGGCTACACCTTC.

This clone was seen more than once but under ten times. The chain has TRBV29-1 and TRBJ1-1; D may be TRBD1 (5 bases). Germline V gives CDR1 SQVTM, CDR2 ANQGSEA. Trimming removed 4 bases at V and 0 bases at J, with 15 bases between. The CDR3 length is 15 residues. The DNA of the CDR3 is TGCAGCGTTGCTAACCCGGGACGGGTGAACACTGAAGCTTTCTTT. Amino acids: CSVANPGRVNTEAFF.

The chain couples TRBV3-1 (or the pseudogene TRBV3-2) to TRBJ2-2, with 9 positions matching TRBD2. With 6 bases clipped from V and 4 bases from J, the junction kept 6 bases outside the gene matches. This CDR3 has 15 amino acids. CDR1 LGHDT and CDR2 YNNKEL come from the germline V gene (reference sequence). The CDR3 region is CASRLGLASTGELFF. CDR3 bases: TGTGCCAGCAGACTGGGACTAGCCAGCACCGGGGAGCTGTTTTTT.

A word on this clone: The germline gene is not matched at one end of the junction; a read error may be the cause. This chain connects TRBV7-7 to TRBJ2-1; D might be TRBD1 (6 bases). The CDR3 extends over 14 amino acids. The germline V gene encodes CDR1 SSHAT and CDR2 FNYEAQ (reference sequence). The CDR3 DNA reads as TGTGCTAGCAGCTTAGCGCCCGAGGGGGATGAGCAGTTCTTC. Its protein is CASSLAPEGDEQFF.

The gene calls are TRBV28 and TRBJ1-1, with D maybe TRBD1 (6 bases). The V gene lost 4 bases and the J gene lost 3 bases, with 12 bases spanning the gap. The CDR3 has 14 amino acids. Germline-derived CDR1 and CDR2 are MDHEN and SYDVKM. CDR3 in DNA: TGTGCCAGCAGTTCCGGGGGCCGATACACTGAAGCTTTCTTT. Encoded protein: CASSSGGRYTEAFF. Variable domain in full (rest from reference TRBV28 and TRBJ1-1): DVKVTQSSRYLVKRTGEKVFLECVQDMDHENMFWYRQDPGLGLRLIYFSYDVKMKEKGDIPEGYSVSREKKERFSLILESASTNQTSMYLCASSSGGRYTEAFFGQGTRLTVV.

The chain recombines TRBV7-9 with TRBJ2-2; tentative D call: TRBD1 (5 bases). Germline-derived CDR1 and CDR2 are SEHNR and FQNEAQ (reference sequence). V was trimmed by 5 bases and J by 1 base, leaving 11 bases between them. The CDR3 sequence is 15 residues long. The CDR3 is CASSKPTGNTGELFF. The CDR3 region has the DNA TGTGCCAGCAGCAAACCCACAGGGAACACCGGGGAGCTGTTTTTT.

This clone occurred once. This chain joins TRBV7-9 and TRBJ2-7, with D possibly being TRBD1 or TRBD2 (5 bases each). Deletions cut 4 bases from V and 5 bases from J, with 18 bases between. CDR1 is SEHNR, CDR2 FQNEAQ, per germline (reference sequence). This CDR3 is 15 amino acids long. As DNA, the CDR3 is TGTGCCAGCAGCTCCGGTTCTCGGGGCCGCCACGAGCAGTACTTC. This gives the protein CASSSGSRGRHEQYF. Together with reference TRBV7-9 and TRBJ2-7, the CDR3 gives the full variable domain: DTGVSQNPRHKITKRGQNVTFRCDPISEHNRLYWYRQTLGQGPEFLTYFQNEAQLEKSRLLSDRFSAERPKGSFSTLEIQRTEQGDSAMYLCASSSGSRGRHEQYFGPGTRLTVT.

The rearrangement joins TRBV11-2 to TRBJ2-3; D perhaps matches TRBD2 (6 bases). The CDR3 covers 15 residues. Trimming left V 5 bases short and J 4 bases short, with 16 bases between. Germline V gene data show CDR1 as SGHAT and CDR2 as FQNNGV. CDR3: CASSISGDRADTQYF. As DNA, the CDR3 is TGTGCCAGCAGCATCTCGGGAGATCGGGCAGATACGCAGTATTTT.

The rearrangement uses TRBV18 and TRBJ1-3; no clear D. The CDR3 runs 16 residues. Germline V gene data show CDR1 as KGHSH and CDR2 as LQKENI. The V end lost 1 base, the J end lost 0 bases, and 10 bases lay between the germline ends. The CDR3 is CASSPRFGSSGNTIYF. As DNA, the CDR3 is TGTGCCAGCTCACCACGTTTCGGGAGCTCTGGAAACACCATATATTTT.

CDR3 sequence (DNA): TGTGCCAGCAGCCGGAGGTCCCGGGATGGCTACACCTTC. Amino acids: CASSRRSRDGYTF. The chain joins TRBV6-5 to TRBJ1-2; D gene uncertain. This CDR3 has 13 residues. The V end lost 6 bases, the J end lost 6 bases, and 14 bases lay between the germline ends. From germline, CDR1 is MNHEY and CDR2 SVGAGI.

CDR3 region: CASSRTRQGRQPQHF. The CDR3, as DNA: TGTGCCAGTAGTAGGACCCGACAGGGGCGACAGCCCCAGCATTTT. The chain employs TRBV19 and TRBJ1-5, with 8 bases identical to TRBD1. Germline CDR1 and CDR2: LNHDA and SQIVND (reference sequence). Trimming took 4 bases from V and 7 from J; bases not matched to a gene: 9. The CDR3 covers 15 residues.

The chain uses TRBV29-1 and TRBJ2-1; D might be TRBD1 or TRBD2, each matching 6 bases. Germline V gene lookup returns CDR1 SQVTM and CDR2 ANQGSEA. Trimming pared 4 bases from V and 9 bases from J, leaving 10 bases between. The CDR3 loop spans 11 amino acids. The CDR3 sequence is CSVGRGVEQFF. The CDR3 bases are TGCAGCGTTGGGAGGGGGGTTGAGCAGTTCTTC.

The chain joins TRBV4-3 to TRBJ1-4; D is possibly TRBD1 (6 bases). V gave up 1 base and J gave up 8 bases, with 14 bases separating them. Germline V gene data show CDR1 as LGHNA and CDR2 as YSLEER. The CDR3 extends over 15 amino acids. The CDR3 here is CASSQVGSGGEKLFF. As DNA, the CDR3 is TGCGCCAGCAGCCAAGTTGGATCCGGGGGCGAAAAACTGTTTTTT.

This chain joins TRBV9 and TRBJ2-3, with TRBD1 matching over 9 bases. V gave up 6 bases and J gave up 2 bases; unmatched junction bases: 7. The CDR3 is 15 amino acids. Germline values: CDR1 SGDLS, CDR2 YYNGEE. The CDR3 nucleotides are TGTGCCAGCACCGCTGGGACAGGGACCACAGATACGCAGTATTTT. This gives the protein CASTAGTGTTDTQYF.

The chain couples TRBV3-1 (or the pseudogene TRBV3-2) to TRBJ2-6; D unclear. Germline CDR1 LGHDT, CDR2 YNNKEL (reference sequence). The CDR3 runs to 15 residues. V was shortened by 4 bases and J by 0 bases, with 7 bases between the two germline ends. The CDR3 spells CASSPRVSGANVLTF. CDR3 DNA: TGTGCCAGCAGCCCCAGAGTCTCTGGGGCCAACGTCCTGACTTTC.

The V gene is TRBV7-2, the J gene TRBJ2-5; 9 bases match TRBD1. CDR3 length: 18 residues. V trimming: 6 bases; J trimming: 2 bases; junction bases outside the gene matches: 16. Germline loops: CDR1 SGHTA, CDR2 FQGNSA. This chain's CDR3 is CASSRGTGMEGRQETQYF. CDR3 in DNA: TGTGCCAGCAGTCGGGGGACAGGGATGGAGGGGAGGCAAGAGACCCAGTACTTC.

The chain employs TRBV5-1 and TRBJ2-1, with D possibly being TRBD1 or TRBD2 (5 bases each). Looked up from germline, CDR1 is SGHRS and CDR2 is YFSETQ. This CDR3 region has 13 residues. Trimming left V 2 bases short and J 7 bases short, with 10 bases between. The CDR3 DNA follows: TGCGCCAGCAGCTTCCAGGGAGAGAATGAGCAGTTCTTC. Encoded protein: CASSFQGENEQFF.

The CDR3 coding sequence is TGTGCCAGCAGCTTATGGACTGGCTATGGCTACACCTTC. Translation: CASSLWTGYGYTF. The genes are TRBV7-9 and TRBJ1-2, with D uncertain. The germline V gene has CDR1 SEHNR and CDR2 FQNEAQ (reference sequence). V lost 2 bases, J lost 4 bases, and 8 bases lay in between. The CDR3 has 13 residues.

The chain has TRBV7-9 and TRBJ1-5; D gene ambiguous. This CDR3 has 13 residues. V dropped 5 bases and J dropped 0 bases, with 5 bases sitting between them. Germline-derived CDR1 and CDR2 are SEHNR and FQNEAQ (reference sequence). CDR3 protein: CASSKNSNQPQHF. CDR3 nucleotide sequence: TGTGCCAGCAGCAAAAATAGCAATCAGCCCCAGCATTTT.